What follows describes a single TCR beta chain. This specimen includes other DNA sequences encoding the same CDR3. The data were taken from a study of control samples from healthy donors and cancer patients. Some clones are missing from TCRdb's copy, which holds only in-frame ones; the method was immunoSEQ multiplex PCR. The data hold about 77,000 clones, with over 80% observed a single time. V gave up 4 bases and J gave up 0 bases, with 11 bases separating them. The V gene's germline CDR1 is MGHRA and CDR2 YSYEKL. The CDR3 length is 15 residues. The sequencing input was blood. This sequence was found in a woman in her fifties or sixties in good health. The gene calls are TRBV4-1 and TRBJ2-3; D may be TRBD2 (6 bases). CDR3 region: CASSPGTLSTDTQYF. CDR3 nucleotides: TGCGCCAGCAGCCCTGGGACTCTAAGCACAGATACGCAGTATTTT.